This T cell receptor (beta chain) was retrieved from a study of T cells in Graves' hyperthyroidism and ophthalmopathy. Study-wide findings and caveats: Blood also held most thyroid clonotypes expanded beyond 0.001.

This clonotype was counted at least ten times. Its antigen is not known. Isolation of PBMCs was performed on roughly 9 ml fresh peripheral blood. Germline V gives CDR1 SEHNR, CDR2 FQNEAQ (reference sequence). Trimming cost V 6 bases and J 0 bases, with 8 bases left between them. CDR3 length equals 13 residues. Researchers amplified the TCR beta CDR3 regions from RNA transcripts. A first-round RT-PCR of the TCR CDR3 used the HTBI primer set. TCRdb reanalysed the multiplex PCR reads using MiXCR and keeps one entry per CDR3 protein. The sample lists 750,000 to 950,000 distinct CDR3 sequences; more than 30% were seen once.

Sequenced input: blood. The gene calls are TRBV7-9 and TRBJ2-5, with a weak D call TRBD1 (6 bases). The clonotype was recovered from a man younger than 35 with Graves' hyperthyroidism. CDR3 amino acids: CASRGDNQETQYF. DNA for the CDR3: TGTGCCAGCAGAGGGGACAACCAAGAGACCCAGTACTTC.